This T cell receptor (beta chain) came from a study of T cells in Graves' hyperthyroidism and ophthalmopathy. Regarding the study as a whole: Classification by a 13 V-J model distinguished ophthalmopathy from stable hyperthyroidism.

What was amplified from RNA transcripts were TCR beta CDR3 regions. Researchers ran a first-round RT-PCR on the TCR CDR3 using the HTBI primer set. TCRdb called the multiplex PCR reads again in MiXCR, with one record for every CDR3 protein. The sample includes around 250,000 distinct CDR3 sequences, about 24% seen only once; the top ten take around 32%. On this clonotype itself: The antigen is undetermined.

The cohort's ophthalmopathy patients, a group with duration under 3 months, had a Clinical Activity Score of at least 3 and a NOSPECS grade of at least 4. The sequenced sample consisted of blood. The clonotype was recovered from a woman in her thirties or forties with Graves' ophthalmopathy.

The CDR3 coding sequence is TGTGCCAGCAGTTTAGGAAGGACAGGGCTCACCTACGAGCAGTACTTC. Translation gives CASSLGRTGLTYEQYF. The rearrangement links TRBV27 to TRBJ2-7; 8 bases map to TRBD1. The CDR3 runs to 16 residues. Trimming took 2 bases from V and 2 from J; bases not matched to a gene: 8. CDR1 is MNHEY, CDR2 SMNVEV, per germline (reference sequence).